The 13 T cell receptor beta chains below come from one sample, sequenced in a study of T cells after yellow fever vaccination. TCRdb called the 5' RACE reads again in MiXCR, with one record for every CDR3 protein. The sample consists of about 240,000 distinct CDR3 sequences, about 3.5% of them appearing once. Material: PBMCs, obtained 15 days after the yellow fever booster vaccination. These receptors were collected from a man aged 18 to 30 who received the YFV17D yellow fever vaccine.

This clonotype was detected ten times or more. The CDR3 sequence is CASSPGDRGLETQYF. In DNA, the CDR3 is TGTGCCAGCAGCCCCGGAGATAGGGGGCTGGAGACCCAGTACTTC. This chain uses TRBV7-9 with TRBJ2-5; 7 bases match TRBD1. The V gene's germline CDR1 is SEHNR and CDR2 FQNEAQ (reference sequence). J lost 5 bases, V lost 5 bases, and 11 bases had no gene match. The CDR3 sequence is 15 residues long.

Ten or more counts support this clonotype. V gene TRBV5-1 combines with J gene TRBJ2-5; the match to TRBD2 covers 12 bases. The ends lost 6 bases at V and 0 bases at J; junction bases unmatched: 3. The CDR3 totals 15 residues. Germline V gene data show CDR1 as SGHRS and CDR2 as YFSETQ. The CDR3 sequence is CASTRLAGDQETQYF. The CDR3 region has the DNA TGCGCCAGCACAAGACTAGCGGGGGACCAAGAGACCCAGTACTTC.

The chain carries TRBV12-3 or TRBV12-4 and TRBJ2-1, with a tentative D call TRBD2 (5 bases). The CDR3 spans 16 residues. Trimming stripped 4 bases from V and 7 bases from J, with 20 bases between. CDR3 sequence: CASSSEGLAFGNEQFF. The CDR3 DNA follows: TGTGCCAGCAGTTCAGAAGGGCTAGCCTTCGGGAATGAGCAGTTCTTC.

The table lists this clonotype with many counts. This chain links TRBV29-1 with TRBJ2-3, with D possibly TRBD1 on 5 matching bases. V lost 4 bases and J lost 1, with 9 bases in between. The length of the CDR3 is 13 residues. In germline, CDR1 is SQVTM, CDR2 ANQGSEA. CDR3 DNA: TGCAGCGTTGTTACAGGCCGCACAGATACGCAGTATTTT. It translates to CSVVTGRTDTQYF.

This clonotype has ten or more counts. The genes are TRBV28 and TRBJ2-1; D not resolved. The CDR3 is 12 amino acids. Trimming stripped 5 bases from V and 7 bases from J, with 9 bases between. Germline CDR1 and CDR2: MDHEN and SYDVKM. CDR3 coding DNA: TGTGCCAGCAGTACCTACAAAAATGAGCAGTTCTTC. Amino acids: CASSTYKNEQFF.

At least ten counts were recorded for this clonotype. CDR3 sequence (DNA): TGTGCCTGGAGAGGGGGCTCTAACTATGGCTACACCTTC. Its protein product is CAWRGGSNYGYTF. The rearrangement uses TRBV30 and TRBJ1-2, with 7 bases matching TRBD1. The V segment lost 3 bases and the J segment 0 bases; nucleotides outside the gene matches: 1. This CDR3 is 13 amino acids long. Germline lookup yields CDR1 GTSNPN and CDR2 SVGIG (reference sequence). Full variable domain (outside the CDR3, taken from reference TRBV30 and TRBJ1-2): SQTIHQWPATLVQPVGSPLSLECTVEGTSNPNLYWYRQAAGRGLQLLFYSVGIGQISSEVPQNLSASRPQDRQFILSSKKLLLSDSGFYLCAWRGGSNYGYTFGSGTRLTVV.

This clonotype was seen ten or more times. The genes are TRBV10-2 and TRBJ2-1; D remains unclear. The V gene's germline CDR1 is WSHSY and CDR2 SAAADI. Trimming stripped 3 bases from V and 6 bases from J, with 12 bases between. The CDR3 spans 14 residues. DNA of the CDR3: TGCGCCAGCAGTGAACCTACCTTGGCCAATGAGCAGTTCTTC. It is translated as CASSEPTLANEQFF.

This clonotype has ten or more counts. V usage is TRBV7-2 and J usage is TRBJ2-2; D is possibly TRBD1 (5 bases). V was trimmed by 5 bases and J by 4 bases, leaving 11 bases between them. CDR3 length equals 14 residues. The germline V gene has CDR1 SGHTA and CDR2 FQGNSA. The CDR3 spells CASSLQVLTGELFF. In DNA form, the CDR3 reads TGTGCCAGCAGCCTACAGGTTCTCACCGGGGAGCTGTTTTTT.

This clonotype was counted many times. The chain uses TRBV18 and TRBJ2-7; 8 nucleotides match TRBD2. V was clipped by 3 bases and J by 0 bases; unmatched bases: 7. The CDR3 extends over 16 amino acids. In germline, CDR1 is KGHSH, CDR2 LQKENI. CDR3 protein: CASSPSSGGFSYEQYV. In DNA form, the CDR3 reads TGTGCCAGCTCACCGAGCAGCGGGGGATTCTCCTACGAGCAGTACGTC.

This clonotype was picked up many times. The chain couples TRBV5-1 to TRBJ2-1; D uncertain. Germline assignment: CDR1 SGHRS and CDR2 YFSETQ. CDR3 length equals 13 residues. Trimming shortened V by 1 base and J by 8 bases, and 10 bases separated the two germline ends. CDR3 in DNA: TGCGCCAGCAGCTTGAACTGGGGTCATGAGCAGTTCTTC. Translated: CASSLNWGHEQFF. The full variable domain, in which reference TRBV5-1 and TRBJ2-1 provide the parts outside the CDR3, is KAGVTQTPRYLIKTRGQQVTLSCSPISGHRSVSWYQQTPGQGLQFLFEYFSETQRNKGNFPGRFSGRQFSNSRSEMNVSTLELGDSALYLCASSLNWGHEQFFGPGTRLTVL.

This clonotype occurred many times. CDR3 sequence reads: CASSEVKLAASYEQYF. For the CDR3, the DNA is TGCGCCAGCAGTGAAGTAAAATTAGCTGCATCCTACGAGCAGTACTTC. V gene TRBV10-1 combines with J gene TRBJ2-7; D gene uncertain. There are 16 residues in the CDR3. Looked up from germline, CDR1 is WNHNN and CDR2 is SYGVQD (reference sequence). The ends were cut back, 3 bases at V and 1 base at J, with 16 bases in the middle.

This clonotype came up many times. The chain has TRBV20-1 and TRBJ1-3, with unresolved D. The CDR3 totals 13 residues. The V end was cut by 5 bases, the J end by 2 bases, with 10 bases between. Germline V gene sequence: CDR1 DFQATT, CDR2 SNEGSKA (reference sequence). The CDR3 reads CSAARGPGNTIYF. The CDR3 DNA sequence: TGCAGTGCTGCACGGGGTCCTGGAAACACCATATATTTT.

This clonotype has a count of ten or more. The CDR3 region has the DNA TGTGCCAGCAGCTTACGGCTTTTAGCGGGTCAAGAGACCCAGTACTTC. This translates into CASSLRLLAGQETQYF. The gene calls are TRBV7-2 and TRBJ2-5, with 7 bases aligning to TRBD2. Per germline, CDR1 SGHTA and CDR2 FQGNSA. The CDR3 has 16 residues. The trim removed 2 bases at V and 2 bases at J, leaving 8 bases unmatched.